These T cell receptor beta chains were read from a single sample in a study of human T cells and chemical hapten exposure. TCRdb reanalysed the RACE reads using MiXCR and keeps one entry per CDR3 protein. The table shows 79,000 or so distinct CDR3 sequences, with under 13% occurring only once. Here the sequenced sample was whole blood, taken in connection with sensitization to the hapten diphenylcyclopropenone (DPC). All receptors come from a woman in her forties or fifties with alopecia areata. Some clones in this sample may be carry-over from other donors' samples. CDR3s include the opening cysteine and the closing phenylalanine or tryptophan. The order of the fields is D gene, V gene, J gene, clone size, CDR3 DNA, CDR3 protein. A D gene is named only where the DNA matches it firmly. Clone size is stated in some rows and not others, as once, few, many or a class when expanded.

.	TRBV18	TRBJ2-7	.	TGTGCCAGCTCACCGGGGGGGCCTCAGGAGCAGTACTTC	CASSPGGPQEQYF
.	TRBV7-6	TRBJ2-7	many	TGTGCCAGCAGCTTGGGACCGAACTACGAGCAGTACTTC	CASSLGPNYEQYF
TRBD1	TRBV28	TRBJ1-5	many	TGTGCCAGCAAGGCAGGGGGCACCAATCAGCCCCAGCATTTT	CASKAGGTNQPQHF
.	TRBV6-6	TRBJ2-1	few	TGTGCCAGCATCCCCACGGGGCGGGTCCCCTACAATGAGCAGTTCTTC	CASIPTGRVPYNEQFF
TRBD2	TRBV6-2/TRBV6-3	TRBJ2-1	few	TGTGCCAGCAGTTACAGGGGGACTAGCGAGACCCATCGGCAGTTCTTC	CASSYRGTSETHRQFF
.	TRBV7-2	TRBJ2-2	.	TGTGCCAGCACCCCTCGAGTGTACGGGGAGCTGTTTTTT	CASTPRVYGELFF
.	TRBV12-2	TRBJ2-7	.	TGTGCAAGTCGCCCAGCGGCCTACGAGCAGTACTTC	CASRPAAYEQYF
.	TRBV3-1	TRBJ2-3	.	TGTGCCAGCAGCCAAGGCCCGGGTCACACAGATACGCAGTATTTT	CASSQGPGHTDTQYF
TRBD2	TRBV5-1	TRBJ2-1	.	TGCGCCAGCAGCCGTCAAGGACTAGCCTATGAGCAGTTCTTC	CASSRQGLAYEQFF
.	TRBV21-1	TRBJ2-2	few	TGTGCCAGCAGCAAATTCCAGCGGGAGAACACCGGGGAGCTGTTTTTT	CASSKFQRENTGELFF
.	TRBV6-5	TRBJ1-5	many	TGTGCCAGCAGTTACTCGGACGATAGCAATCAGCCCCAGCATTTT	CASSYSDDSNQPQHF
.	TRBV7-3	TRBJ2-1	many	TGTGCCAGCAGCCCCAATCTATCCCCTACCTACAATGAGCAGTTCTTC	CASSPNLSPTYNEQFF
TRBD2	TRBV29-1	TRBJ2-7	.	TGCAGCGTCACTACCCTGGGGGGACTAGCGAGGGGAGACGAGCAGTACTTC	CSVTTLGGLARGDEQYF
TRBD1	TRBV3-1	TRBJ1-2	few	TGTGCCAGCAGCCAGAGACAGGGGAGACGCTACACCTTC	CASSQRQGRRYTF
.	TRBV12-3/TRBV12-4	TRBJ2-5	few	TGTGCCAGCAGCCCGGCCACGCTTGAGGAGACCCAGTACTTC	CASSPATLEETQYF
TRBD1	TRBV12-3/TRBV12-4	TRBJ2-1	.	TGTGCCAGCAGACCCTCCGGGACAGGGGGGTACAATGAGCAGTTCTTC	CASRPSGTGGYNEQFF
.	TRBV21-1	TRBJ2-5	few	TGTGCCAGCCAACAACGAGTAGGGGGCTATGAGACCCAGTACTTC	CASQQRVGGYETQYF
TRBD1	TRBV5-1	TRBJ1-3	.	TGCGCCAGCAGCTGGGGACAGGAGAGAAACACCATATATTTT	CASSWGQERNTIYF
TRBD1	TRBV7-2	TRBJ2-7	.	TGTGCCAGCAGCCCCCAGGGGACAGGCGCCGGCAGCGAGCAGTACTTC	CASSPQGTGAGSEQYF
.	TRBV3-1	TRBJ1-5	.	TGTGCCAGCAGCCAAGACAGGGTTGGACAGCCCCAGCATTTT	CASSQDRVGQPQHF
TRBD1	TRBV20-1	TRBJ2-2	many	TGCAGTGCTAGAGAGGACAGGGGGAACACCGGGGAGCTGTTTTTT	CSAREDRGNTGELFF
.	TRBV7-8	TRBJ1-5	few	TGTGCCAGCAGCTTAGAGGAGGGGTACAATCAGCCCCAGCATTTT	CASSLEEGYNQPQHF
.	TRBV24-1	TRBJ1-5	few	TGTGCCACCAGTAATAGCAATCAGCCCCAGCATTTT	CATSNSNQPQHF
.	TRBV7-9	TRBJ2-5	many	TGTGCCAGCAGCGTCCAGGGATGGGAGACCCAGTACTTC	CASSVQGWETQYF
.	TRBV5-1	TRBJ2-3	.	TGCGCCAGCAGCTTGAGGGCAGGTCCAGATACGCAGTATTTT	CASSLRAGPDTQYF
.	TRBV21-1	TRBJ2-7	few	TGTGCCTACCGGCCGGGAAGGGGGTTGGGCTACGAGCAGTACTTC	CAYRPGRGLGYEQYF
.	TRBV30	TRBJ1-1	.	TGTGCCTGGATGACCCAGAACACTGAAGCTTTCTTT	CAWMTQNTEAFF
.	TRBV24-1	TRBJ2-3	.	TGTGCCACCAGTGATGCAAGAGATACGCAGTATTTT	CATSDARDTQYF
.	TRBV6-4	TRBJ2-1	many	TGTGCCAATGGCGGAGGGGAGAGGTACAATGAGCAGTTCTTC	CANGGGERYNEQFF
TRBD1	TRBV20-1	TRBJ1-2	.	TGCAGTGCTGGAGGAACTGGCGGGCGACAGGGGGCAGGCTATGGCTACACCTTC	CSAGGTGGRQGAGYGYTF
.	TRBV29-1	TRBJ2-7	few	TGCAGCGTTGAAGAAACGGCTGGCTACGAGCAGTACTTC	CSVEETAGYEQYF
.	TRBV20-1	TRBJ1-5	.	TGCAGTGCTGCACTTCAGGGGTTAGCGCCCCAGCATTTT	CSAALQGLAPQHF
TRBD2	TRBV7-9	TRBJ2-7	many	TGTGCCAGCAGCTTAGCTAGCGGGGGCTACGAGCAGTACTTC	CASSLASGGYEQYF
.	TRBV18	TRBJ2-5	.	TGTGCCAGCTCACCACGACAGAGCCAAGAGACCCAGTACTTC	CASSPRQSQETQYF
.	TRBV24-1	TRBJ1-5	few	TGTGCCACCAGTGAGAAGAAAGGGACCAGAAGCAATCAGCCCCAGCATTTT	CATSEKKGTRSNQPQHF
TRBD2	TRBV3-1	TRBJ2-1	few	TGTGCCAGCAGCCTAAGAGGACTAGCGAACAATGAGCAGTTCTTC	CASSLRGLANNEQFF
.	TRBV19	TRBJ1-2	few	TGTGCCAGTAGTACTACACAAAACTATGGCTACACCTTC	CASSTTQNYGYTF
.	TRBV7-2	TRBJ2-7	few	TGTGCCAGCAGCCCTTACCGGGACCTCGAGCAGTACTTC	CASSPYRDLEQYF
TRBD2	TRBV20-1	TRBJ2-1	many	TGCAGTGCTAGAGATGGTGCGGGGGGACTAGTAGGTGAGCAGTTCTTC	CSARDGAGGLVGEQFF
TRBD2	TRBV7-8	TRBJ2-1	many	TGTGCCAGCAGCTTAAGTGATAGCGGGGGTAATGAGCAGTTCTTC	CASSLSDSGGNEQFF
.	TRBV5-1	TRBJ2-7	many	TGCGCCAGCAGCTTGGCCGCTTTCCGAACAGGGAATTACGAGCAGTACTTC	CASSLAAFRTGNYEQYF
.	TRBV12-3/TRBV12-4	TRBJ1-5	many	TGTGCCAGCAGTTCGACAGCTATGAACAATCAGCCCCAGCATTTT	CASSSTAMNNQPQHF
.	TRBV7-9	TRBJ2-2	.	TGTGCCAGCAGCTTACAGAGCACCGGGGAGCTGTTTTTT	CASSLQSTGELFF
TRBD2	TRBV11-2	TRBJ2-1	.	TGTGCCAGCAGCTCGAGAGGACTAGCGGGAGCCTCCTACAATGAGCAGTTCTTC	CASSSRGLAGASYNEQFF
TRBD1	TRBV19	TRBJ1-5	few	TGTGCCACAGGGGGTCAGCCCCAGCATTTT	CATGGQPQHF
TRBD1	TRBV10-3	TRBJ2-7	few	TGTGCCATCTCCCGGGACAGGCGACCTTACGAGCAGTACTTC	CAISRDRRPYEQYF
TRBD1	TRBV27	TRBJ1-1	few	TGTGCCAGCAGGGGGCAGGGGGTTGGGAGCACTGAAGCTTTCTTT	CASRGQGVGSTEAFF
TRBD2	TRBV11-1	TRBJ2-7	.	TGTGCCAGCAGCCGATCTAGCGGGGCCCCCTACGAGCAGTACTTC	CASSRSSGAPYEQYF
TRBD1	TRBV7-8	TRBJ1-4	.	TGTGCCAGCAGCCACGGACAGGGCACCAATGAAAAACTGTTTTTT	CASSHGQGTNEKLFF
TRBD1	TRBV4-3	TRBJ1-1	.	TGCGCCAGCAGCCAAGAGGACAGGGAGGGCACTGAAGCTTTCTTT	CASSQEDREGTEAFF
.	TRBV12-3/TRBV12-4	TRBJ1-5	many	TGTGCCAGCAGGTTCGGGACGGGCAATCAGCCCCAGCATTTT	CASRFGTGNQPQHF